The rows below give T cell receptor beta chains drawn from one sample of a study of cytomegalovirus exposure and HLA in healthy donors. TCRdb's copy holds only in-frame clones and misses some; the assay was immunoSEQ multiplex PCR. The sample has 90,000 to 130,000 clones, approximately 82% seen once; the top ten hold 10% to 15%. Material: PBMCs. The receptors come from a man younger than 40 in good health and CMV-seropositive. Each CDR3 is given with its conserved first and last residue. Each record gives: D gene, J gene, V gene, clone size, CDR3 DNA, CDR3 protein. D genes are given only for firm matches. Part of the rows lack a size; the others show once, few, many or a class for expanded clones.

NA,TRBJ1-6,TRBV6-5,few,TGTGCCAGCGGGAGGACATTTTCCTATAATTCACCCCTCCACTTT,CASGRTFSYNSPLHF
TRBD1,TRBJ1-4,TRBV27,NA,TGTGCCAGCAGTAAGGGACAGGGGGCTTATGAAAAACTGTTTTTT,CASSKGQGAYEKLFF
TRBD1,TRBJ1-2,TRBV25-1,NA,TGTGCCAGCAGTGAACGGGACAGGGGCTATGGCTACACCTTC,CASSERDRGYGYTF
NA,TRBJ1-2,TRBV5-6,NA,TGTGCCAGCAGCTCCCTCGGGGAGTCCTATGGCTACACCTTC,CASSSLGESYGYTF
NA,TRBJ1-1,TRBV7-2,NA,TGTGCCAGCAGCCCTAACCGGGGGGACACTGAAGCTTTCTTT,CASSPNRGDTEAFF
TRBD1,TRBJ1-4,TRBV19,NA,TGTGCCAGTAGTGCTTACAGGGGCGGGTTTGAAAAACTGTTTTTT,CASSAYRGGFEKLFF
TRBD1,TRBJ1-2,TRBV7-2,NA,TGTGCCAGCAGGGGACAGGGGGATAACTATGGCTACACCTTC,CASRGQGDNYGYTF
TRBD2,TRBJ2-5,TRBV25-1,NA,TGTGCCAGCAGTGAGGCTGGGGGACTAGCGGGGACCCAAGAGACCCAGTACTTC,CASSEAGGLAGTQETQYF
TRBD2,TRBJ2-5,TRBV6-5,NA,TGTGCCAGCAGCCGTAGCGGGGGGACTCGGGAGACCCAGTACTTC,CASSRSGGTRETQYF
NA,TRBJ2-7,TRBV9,once,TGTGCCAGCAGCGTAGGTCCGTCCCTCACCTACGAGCAGTACTTC,CASSVGPSLTYEQYF
NA,TRBJ2-1,TRBV10-3,NA,TGTGCCATCAGTGCCCAGGGAAACAATGAGCAGTTCTTC,CAISAQGNNEQFF
NA,TRBJ1-6,TRBV20-1,few,TGCAGCGCGATTGACACGTTCCCTCTCCACTTT,CSAIDTFPLHF
NA,TRBJ1-1,TRBV2,NA,TGTGCCAGCAGTGAATGGCATTCGAACACTGAAGCTTTCTTT,CASSEWHSNTEAFF
NA,TRBJ2-7,TRBV18,NA,TGTGCCAGCTCACCACTGGGCACCTCCTACGAGCAGTACTTC,CASSPLGTSYEQYF
TRBD2,TRBJ2-3,TRBV7-2,few,TGTGCCAGCAGCTCGGTTGGCGGGGGGGCTACAGATACGCAGTATTTT,CASSSVGGGATDTQYF
NA,TRBJ2-1,TRBV4-1,NA,TGCGCCAGCAGCCAAGATTTGGGGGGCAATGAGCAGTTCTTC,CASSQDLGGNEQFF
NA,TRBJ2-3,TRBV5-1,NA,TGCGCCAGCAGCTCCGCAGGGGCTCGGGGAGATACGCAGTATTTT,CASSSAGARGDTQYF
NA,TRBJ1-1,TRBV11-3,NA,TGTGCCAGCAGCCCTGGGGGGGATAACACTGAAGCTTTCTTT,CASSPGGDNTEAFF
TRBD1,TRBJ1-1,TRBV7-9,NA,TGTGCCAGCAGCTTCCGACAGGGTTTGAACACTGAAGCTTTCTTT,CASSFRQGLNTEAFF
NA,TRBJ2-7,TRBV6-1,NA,TGTGCCAGCAGTGAGATGGAGGGTTCCTACGAGCAGTACTTC,CASSEMEGSYEQYF
NA,TRBJ1-4,TRBV18,NA,TGTGCCAGCTCACCACCGGGGGCAGATAATGAAAAACTGTTTTTT,CASSPPGADNEKLFF
TRBD1,TRBJ2-5,TRBV11-2,NA,TGTGCCAGCAGCTTAGCCGGGACAGGGCAAGAGACCCAGTACTTC,CASSLAGTGQETQYF
TRBD2,TRBJ2-7,TRBV5-6,NA,TGTGCCAGCAGCCCCCGACTAGCGGGGAGAGCCTACGAGCAGTACTTC,CASSPRLAGRAYEQYF
NA,TRBJ1-5,TRBV28,few,TGTGCCAGCAGTTTGGGGGGTAGTCAGCCCCAGCATTTT,CASSLGGSQPQHF
NA,TRBJ1-1,TRBV7-9,NA,TGTGCCAGCAGCGAAGGACAGCGAGCTTTCTTT,CASSEGQRAFF
TRBD1,TRBJ2-7,TRBV5-1,NA,TGCGCCAGCAGCCTGCGACAGGGCTCCTACGAGCAGTACTTC,CASSLRQGSYEQYF
NA,TRBJ1-6,TRBV7-9,NA,TGTGCCAGCAGCTTAGGGGGGGCCTATAATTCACCCCTCCACTTT,CASSLGGAYNSPLHF
TRBD2,TRBJ2-5,TRBV6-1,NA,TGTGCCAGCAGTGGCCCGGGTAGCGGGGCCTACCTGGGAGAGACCCAGTACTTC,CASSGPGSGAYLGETQYF
TRBD2,TRBJ2-1,TRBV4-3,few,TGCGCCAGCAGCCAAGTGTTACTAGCGGGGGGGCACTATGAGCAGTTCTTC,CASSQVLLAGGHYEQFF
NA,TRBJ2-7,TRBV27,once,TGTGCCAGCAGTAGCCGAGGGTACGAGCAGTACTTC,CASSSRGYEQYF
TRBD1,TRBJ1-5,TRBV28,NA,TGTGCCAGCCCTGGAACAGGGGCCGACAGCAATCAGCCCCAGCATTTT,CASPGTGADSNQPQHF
TRBD1,TRBJ1-1,TRBV28,NA,TGTGCCAGCAGTTTAGGGGGACAGATGAACACTGAAGCTTTCTTT,CASSLGGQMNTEAFF
TRBD1,TRBJ1-2,TRBV5-6,NA,TGTGCCAGCAGCGAGCAGGGGGTGATCTATGGCTACACCTTC,CASSEQGVIYGYTF
TRBD2,TRBJ2-3,TRBV10-3,few,TGTGCCATCAGTGATTGGGCTAGCGGGGGGGACACAGATACGCAGTATTTT,CAISDWASGGDTDTQYF
NA,TRBJ1-4,TRBV15,NA,TGTGCCACCAGCAGAGAAGAGGTGTTTAATGAAAAACTGTTTTTT,CATSREEVFNEKLFF
NA,TRBJ1-1,TRBV28,NA,TGTGCCAGCAGTCCATACAGGGAAGGGGGGAACACTGAAGCTTTCTTT,CASSPYREGGNTEAFF
NA,TRBJ1-1,TRBV5-6,few,TGTGCCAGCAGCTTGCCGACAATGAACACTGAAGCTTTCTTT,CASSLPTMNTEAFF
NA,TRBJ2-7,TRBV7-9,NA,TGTGCCAGCAGCACTAGCTCCTACGAGCAGTACTTC,CASSTSSYEQYF
TRBD2,TRBJ2-2,TRBV7-9,few,TGTGCCAGCAGCTTAAGTAGCGGGGGCCCCACGAACACCGGGGAGCTGTTTTTT,CASSLSSGGPTNTGELFF
TRBD1,TRBJ2-1,TRBV27,NA,TGTGCCAGCAGTCCCGGGACAGGGGGGGGGTTAAATGAGCAGTTCTTC,CASSPGTGGGLNEQFF
NA,TRBJ1-1,TRBV9,NA,TGTGCCAGCGGGAGGTTTGGGGGCACTGAAGCTTTCTTT,CASGRFGGTEAFF
TRBD1,TRBJ1-5,TRBV2,NA,TGTGCCAGCAGTGAAGGGACAGGCGTCAATCAGCCCCAGCATTTT,CASSEGTGVNQPQHF